Following are 5 T cell receptor beta chains from one sample sequenced in a study of brain metastases from non-small cell lung cancer. The table came from immunoSEQ multiplex PCR; TCRdb's copy has only in-frame clones and leaves some out. The sample has 1,800 or so clones; about 85% are singletons. Sequenced material: primary lung tumor tissue. Receptors originate from a donor at least 40 years old with non-small cell lung cancer.

This sequence joins TRBV7-2 and TRBJ1-6, with TRBD1 as a possible D gene (5 bases). Germline-derived CDR1 and CDR2 are SGHTA and FQGNSA. V lost 5 bases to trimming and J lost 7 bases, with 15 bases between them. CDR3 size: 15 residues. This CDR3 is CASSLGTGSNSPLHF. Written as DNA, the CDR3 is TGTGCCAGCAGCCTAGGGACGGGATCAAATTCACCCCTCCACTTT.

V and J are TRBV7-9 and TRBJ1-6; D ambiguous. Trimming removed 1 base at V and 0 bases at J, with 13 bases between. This CDR3 comprises 18 residues. Germline CDR1 is SEHNR and CDR2 is FQNEAQ (reference sequence). In nucleotides, the CDR3 is TGTGCCAGCAGCTTAGACCCCCGTGGGAGCTCCTATAATTCACCCCTCCACTTT. Protein: CASSLDPRGSSYNSPLHF.

This clone has a handful of counts. The chain employs TRBV5-6 and TRBJ2-1; TRBD1 matches at 8 bases. V shed 1 base and J 4 bases; nucleotides not matched to a gene: 4. Germline V gene data show CDR1 as SGHDT and CDR2 as YYEEEE. This CDR3 is built from 15 residues. The CDR3 bases are TGTGCCAGCAGCTTGCGACAGGGGTTTTACAATGAGCAGTTCTTC. Amino acid sequence: CASSLRQGFYNEQFF.

The rearrangement uses TRBV4-3 and TRBJ2-2; tentatively, D is TRBD1 or TRBD2 (5 bases each). The CDR3 totals 16 residues. Germline assignment: CDR1 LGHNA and CDR2 YSLEER. The ends were cut back, 1 base at V and 2 bases at J, with 11 bases in the middle. The DNA of the CDR3 is TGCGCCAGCAGCCAAGGGGACCGGAGTAACACCGGGGAGCTGTTTTTT. As protein: CASSQGDRSNTGELFF.

This clone is categorized as large. In the same sample, other DNA sequences code for this CDR3. The J gene is TRBJ1-1, the V gene TRBV7-8; the D gene is possibly TRBD1 (6 bases). CDR1 is SGHVS, CDR2 FQNEAQ, per germline. This CDR3 spans 14 amino acids. Trimming left V 2 bases short and J 5 bases short, with 12 bases between. Here the CDR3 reads CASSLTGTGTEAFF. The CDR3, as DNA: TGTGCCAGCAGCTTAACAGGGACCGGGACTGAAGCTTTCTTT.